This T cell receptor (beta chain) originates from a study of cytomegalovirus exposure and HLA in healthy donors. Study-level results: Cytomegalovirus-associated status was assigned to approximately 160 TCR beta chains. Follow-up analysis seemed to connect common viral pathogens with several of the most significant clusters identified. HLA-A and HLA-B allele assignments for most subjects were reportedly predicted accurately using TCR beta sequences.

The PCR used 60 Vbeta and 13 Jbeta primers. Profiling relied on immunoSEQ multiplex PCR, and the TCRdb table lists in-frame clones only, not all of them. The sample has 150,000 to 200,000 clones; over 60% are singletons. Concerning this clone itself: What it recognizes is unknown.

The CDR3 runs to 16 residues. Germline loops: CDR1 SGHRS, CDR2 YFSETQ. The V segment lost 5 bases and the J segment 1 base; nucleotides outside the gene matches: 5. The sequenced material came from PBMCs. V and J are TRBV5-1 and TRBJ2-3; TRBD2 agrees at 12 bases. The sequence derives from a woman in her forties in good health and CMV-seronegative. The CDR3 reads CASRPLAGGGTDTQYF. CDR3 in DNA: TGCGCCAGCAGACCCCTAGCGGGAGGGGGCACAGATACGCAGTATTTT.